Below are 18 T cell receptor beta chains sequenced from a single sample in a study of cytomegalovirus exposure and HLA in healthy donors. The PCR was carried out with 60 Vbeta primers and 13 Jbeta primers. The assay was immunoSEQ multiplex PCR, and TCRdb's table has in-frame clones only and misses some. The data contain about 130,000 clones, 77% of them singletons. The sequenced sample was PBMCs. These receptor sequences come from a male donor in good health and CMV-seropositive.

This clone showed up just a few times. CDR3 DNA: TGTGCCAGCAGTGACTCCGTGACAGGGATCAATGAGCAGTTCTTC. Encoded protein: CASSDSVTGINEQFF. This chain links TRBV6-4 with TRBJ2-1; 7 bases align to TRBD1. V lost 0 bases and J lost 6; bases outside the gene matches: 5. The CDR3 covers 15 residues. CDR1 and CDR2 (germline): MRHNA, SNTAGT.

The chain employs TRBV15 and TRBJ2-1; D is perhaps TRBD1 (5 bases). The CDR3 has 15 residues. Deletions cut 0 bases from V and 2 bases from J, with 8 bases between. Germline V gene sequence: CDR1 LNHNV, CDR2 YYDKDF (reference sequence). CDR3 nucleotides: TGTGCCACCAGCAGAGACGGCAGGGCCTACAATGAGCAGTTCTTC. This sequence encodes CATSRDGRAYNEQFF.

The rearrangement joins TRBV5-1 to TRBJ2-6, with 8 bases identical to TRBD1. The CDR3 runs 16 residues. In germline, CDR1 is SGHRS, CDR2 YFSETQ. With 3 bases clipped from V and 1 base from J, the junction kept 3 bases outside the gene matches. In DNA form, the CDR3 reads TGCGCCAGCAGCTGGGGACAGGATTCTGGGGCCAACGTCCTGACTTTC. This sequence encodes CASSWGQDSGANVLTF.

This clone was seen only once. This CDR3 is CASSYLTGMGYTF. The CDR3 bases are TGTGCCAGCAGTTACTTGACAGGGATGGGCTACACCTTC. The V call is TRBV6-5, the J call TRBJ1-2; 7 bases align to TRBD1. This CDR3 has 13 residues. Germline CDR1 and CDR2: MNHEY and SVGAGI. V shed 1 base, J shed 8 bases, and the junction held 4 bases outside the gene matches.

The gene calls are TRBV7-2 and TRBJ2-7; TRBD2 aligns across 8 bases. The J segment lost 2 bases and the V segment lost 2 bases, leaving 5 bases of the junction unmatched. The CDR3 covers 15 residues. Germline CDR1 SGHTA, CDR2 FQGNSA. The CDR3 DNA reads TGTGCCAGCAGCTTACAGCGGGAGTCAACCTACGAGCAGTACTTC. Translated: CASSLQRESTYEQYF.

The chain uses TRBV11-1 and TRBJ1-5; a possible D gene is TRBD1 (6 bases). Trimming left V 1 base short and J 3 bases short, with 22 bases between. This CDR3 has 19 amino acids. The germline gives CDR1 SGHAT, CDR2 FQDESV (reference sequence). The CDR3 loop is CASSLVVTAHQGLNQPQHF. DNA of the CDR3: TGTGCCAGCAGCTTAGTCGTGACAGCACACCAGGGGCTCAATCAGCCCCAGCATTTT. The full variable domain, its missing parts supplied by reference TRBV11-1 and TRBJ1-5, is EAEVAQSPRYKITEKSQAVAFWCDPISGHATLYWYRQILGQGPELLVQFQDESVVDDSQLPKDRFSAERLKGVDSTLKIQPAELGDSAMYLCASSLVVTAHQGLNQPQHFGDGTRLSIL.

V gene TRBV7-2 combines with J gene TRBJ2-1, with TRBD2 as a possible D gene (5 bases). The length of the CDR3 is 13 residues. Germline loops: CDR1 SGHTA, CDR2 FQGNSA. Trimming pared 4 bases from V and 8 bases from J, leaving 12 bases between. The CDR3 DNA reads as TGTGCCAGCAGCTCGCGAGCGGTCGATGAGCAGTTCTTC. Its protein product is CASSSRAVDEQFF.

A single count supports this clone. This chain links TRBV7-2 with TRBJ2-7, with a tentative D call TRBD2 (6 bases). The CDR3 is 14 residues long. V was pared by 5 bases and J by 4 bases, with 15 bases between. Per germline, CDR1 SGHTA and CDR2 FQGNSA. The chain's CDR3 is CASSPGTLKYEQYF. The CDR3 coding sequence is TGTGCCAGCAGCCCCGGGACTCTGAAATACGAGCAGTACTTC.

This clone was detected a few times. The chain recombines TRBV10-3 with TRBJ2-3, with 8 bases lining up with TRBD1. This CDR3 contains 15 residues. Germline-derived CDR1 and CDR2 are ENHRY and SYGVKD. The junction had 6 bases not matched to a gene; V was cut back by 5 bases and J by 2 bases. The CDR3 coding sequence is TGTGCCATCAGTCACGGACAGGGACCCACAGATACGCAGTATTTT. Amino acids: CAISHGQGPTDTQYF.

The V gene is TRBV15, the J gene TRBJ2-7; 9 positions match TRBD1. The germline V gene encodes CDR1 LNHNV and CDR2 YYDKDF (reference sequence). V was pared by 2 bases and J by 5 bases, with 7 bases of the junction left unmatched. The CDR3 consists of 15 residues. The CDR3 DNA sequence: TGTGCCACCAGCAGAAGACAGGGGGTTTTTGACGAGCAGTACTTC. Encoded protein: CATSRRQGVFDEQYF.

The V gene is TRBV6-5, the J gene TRBJ2-1, with TRBD2 as a possible D gene (7 bases). Germline values: CDR1 MNHEY, CDR2 SVGAGI. The germline V and J ends were trimmed by 8 bases and 8 bases, with 22 bases remaining between them. The length of the CDR3 is 15 residues. CDR3 nucleotide sequence: TGTGCCAGCGGGCGGCGGGGGCCCAGGAGGGATGAGCAGTTCTTC. Protein sequence: CASGRRGPRRDEQFF.

This clone was counted a single time. CDR3 DNA: TGTGCCAGCAGCTTAAGGACTAGCGGGAGGAATGAGCAGTTCTTC. This translates into CASSLRTSGRNEQFF. The V call is TRBV7-3, the J call TRBJ2-1, with 14 bases matching TRBD2. This CDR3 has 15 amino acids. J was trimmed by 7 bases and V by 1 base; bases with no gene match: 0. Germline assignment: CDR1 SGHTA and CDR2 FQGTGA.

The genes are TRBV2 and TRBJ2-1; 7 positions match TRBD2. Germline V gene data show CDR1 as SNHLY and CDR2 as FYNNEI. The J segment lost 9 bases and the V segment lost 7 bases, leaving 9 bases of the junction unmatched. This CDR3 spans 13 amino acids. CDR3 nucleotides: TGTGCCAGCATAAGCGGGATTGGGGCTGAGCAGTTCTTC. This sequence encodes CASISGIGAEQFF.

The chain's CDR3 is CASSWGPGSYEQYF. In DNA, the CDR3 is TGCGCCAGCAGCTGGGGTCCAGGGTCCTACGAGCAGTACTTC. This chain uses TRBV5-1 with TRBJ2-7; D possibly corresponds to TRBD1 (5 bases). Germline assignment: CDR1 SGHRS and CDR2 YFSETQ. The V end was cut by 3 bases, the J end by 1 base, with 11 bases between. The CDR3 sequence is 14 residues long. Full variable domain (rest looked up from reference TRBV5-1 and TRBJ2-7): KAGVTQTPRYLIKTRGQQVTLSCSPISGHRSVSWYQQTPGQGLQFLFEYFSETQRNKGNFPGRFSGRQFSNSRSEMNVSTLELGDSALYLCASSWGPGSYEQYFGPGTRLTVT.

The rearrangement uses TRBV5-1 and TRBJ2-4, with TRBD2 identical over 7 bases. Trimming removed 0 bases from V and 3 bases from J; junction bases left unmatched: 6. CDR3 length equals 16 residues. Germline values: CDR1 SGHRS, CDR2 YFSETQ. Here the CDR3 reads CASSLDGTIDKNIQYF. Written as DNA, the CDR3 is TGCGCCAGCAGCTTGGACGGGACTATCGACAAAAACATTCAGTACTTC.

This chain uses TRBV7-8 with TRBJ2-7; perhaps TRBD1 as D (7 bases). The V gene's germline CDR1 is SGHVS and CDR2 FQNEAQ. Trimming stripped 1 base from V and 4 bases from J, with 26 bases between. The CDR3 covers 19 residues. CDR3: CASSLEVFGQEGLKYEQYF. In DNA, the CDR3 is TGTGCCAGCAGCTTAGAAGTGTTCGGACAGGAGGGGCTTAAATACGAGCAGTACTTC.

The chain links TRBV29-1 to TRBJ1-1; D may be TRBD1 (6 bases). V lost 4 bases to trimming and J lost 1 base, with 13 bases between them. The germline gives CDR1 SQVTM, CDR2 ANQGSEA. CDR3 length: 14 residues. The DNA of the CDR3 is TGCAGCGTTGCTACTTGGACAGCGAACACTGAAGCTTTCTTT. This codes for CSVATWTANTEAFF.

The CDR3 nucleotides read TGTGCCAGCAGCGGGGAGGAGGGGACTTTCAATGAAAAACTGTTTTTT. Translation gives CASSGEEGTFNEKLFF. This chain connects TRBV9 to TRBJ1-4; weak D call: TRBD1 (5 bases). CDR1 and CDR2 (germline): SGDLS, YYNGEE. The CDR3 is 16 amino acids. The V and J ends lost 3 bases and 5 bases respectively, with 17 bases between them.